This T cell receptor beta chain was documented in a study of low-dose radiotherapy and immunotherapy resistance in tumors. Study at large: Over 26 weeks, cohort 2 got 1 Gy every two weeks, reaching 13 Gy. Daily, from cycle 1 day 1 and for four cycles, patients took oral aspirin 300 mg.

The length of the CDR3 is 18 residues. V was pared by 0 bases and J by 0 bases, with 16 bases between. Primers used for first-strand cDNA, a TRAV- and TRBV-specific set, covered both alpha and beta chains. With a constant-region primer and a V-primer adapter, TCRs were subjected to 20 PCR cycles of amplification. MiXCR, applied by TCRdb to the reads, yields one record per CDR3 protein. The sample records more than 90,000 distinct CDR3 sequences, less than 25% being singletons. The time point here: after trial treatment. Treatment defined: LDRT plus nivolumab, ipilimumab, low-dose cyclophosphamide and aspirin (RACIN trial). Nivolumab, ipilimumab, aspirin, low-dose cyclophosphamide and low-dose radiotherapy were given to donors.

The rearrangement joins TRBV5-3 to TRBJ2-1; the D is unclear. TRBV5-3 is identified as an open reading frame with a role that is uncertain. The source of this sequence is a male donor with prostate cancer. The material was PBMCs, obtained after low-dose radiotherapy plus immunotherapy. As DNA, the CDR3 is TGTGCCAGAAGCTTGGAGGGCAGACCCGAAAGCTCCTACAATGAGCAGTTCTTC. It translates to CARSLEGRPESSYNEQFF.